The 31 T cell receptor beta chains below were found in one sample sequenced in a study of blood T cells in healthy people across ages. For the second PCR, which ran for roughly 7 to 11 cycles, a sample-barcoded 5' primer and a J-beta primer mix were used. TCRdb passed the 5' RACE reads through MiXCR, listing each CDR3 protein once. The sample shows approximately 1.5 million distinct CDR3 sequences, about 31% of them seen only once. Sequencing was carried out using blood. Receptor source: a woman under 40 in good health.

In its sample, this clonotype was seen many times. The chain is built from TRBV7-8 and TRBJ2-3; no firm D call. CDR1 and CDR2 (germline): SGHVS, FQNEAQ. The ends were cut back, 1 base at V and 0 bases at J, with 5 bases in the middle. This CDR3 is built from 14 residues. The CDR3 region is CASSLGYSTDTQYF. CDR3 DNA: TGTGCCAGCAGCTTAGGCTACAGCACAGATACGCAGTATTTT.

This clonotype was detected a few times. CDR3 sequence: CASSFAVWDGYTF. The DNA of the CDR3 is TGTGCCAGCAGCTTTGCGGTTTGGGATGGCTACACCTTC. This rearrangement joins TRBV7-2 to TRBJ1-2; D gene ambiguous. CDR1 and CDR2 (germline): SGHTA, FQGNSA. Trimming left V 3 bases short and J 6 bases short, with 11 bases between. The CDR3 sequence is 13 residues long. Full variable domain (missing parts from reference TRBV7-2 and TRBJ1-2): GAGVSQSPSNKVTEKGKDVELRCDPISGHTALYWYRQSLGQGLEFLIYFQGNSAPDKSGLPSDRFSAERTGGSVSTLTIQRTQQEDSAVYLCASSFAVWDGYTFGSGTRLTVV.

As to this clonotype: A read error may produce the germline difference seen at one junction end. The V call is TRBV18, the J call TRBJ1-1; D is possibly TRBD1 (5 bases). Germline loops: CDR1 KGHSH, CDR2 LQKENI. The CDR3 covers 14 residues. The CDR3 DNA follows: TGTGTCAGCTCACCCAGGGCACAGAACACTGAAGCTTTCTTT. Amino acids: CVSSPRAQNTEAFF.

The rearrangement links TRBV6-5 to TRBJ2-2; TRBD2 might be the D (6 bases). CDR3 length equals 19 residues. Germline CDR1 is MNHEY and CDR2 is SVGAGI. V gave up 0 bases and J gave up 3 bases, with 20 bases separating them. CDR3 bases: TGTGCCAGCAGTTACTCAGGAGCCGTGGCGGGATCGGACACCGGGGAGCTGTTTTTT. Protein product: CASSYSGAVAGSDTGELFF.

The rearrangement uses TRBV2 and TRBJ1-5; D not certain. This CDR3 is built from 12 residues. Germline V CDR1 and CDR2: SNHLY, FYNNEI. With 1 base removed from V and 7 bases from J, the gap between germline ends came to 5 bases. CDR3 region: CASSEVVQPQHF. DNA for the CDR3: TGTGCCAGCAGTGAAGTAGTCCAGCCCCAGCATTTT.

This clonotype appeared a few times. The junction does not match germline at one end; this may be a read error. The chain has TRBV6-1 and TRBJ1-5; D call uncertain. Germline CDR1 and CDR2: MNHNS and SASEGT. There are 13 residues in the CDR3. The CDR3 reads CASSDISNQPQHF. CDR3 nucleotide sequence: TGTGCCAGCAGTGACATCAGCAACCAGCCCCAGCATTTT.

With respect to this clonotype: Since a much larger clone is just one base distant, this may be a read error. The genes are TRBV12-3 or TRBV12-4 and TRBJ2-1; D remains unclear. V lost 5 bases and J lost 0, with 14 bases in between. This CDR3 region has 16 residues. CDR3 sequence reads: CASSNRFLSSYNEQFF. The CDR3 DNA is TGTGCCAGCAGTAACCGGTTCCTAAGCTCCTACAATGAGCAGTTCTTC.

This clonotype was counted a few times. The genes are TRBV9 and TRBJ2-3; 13 positions match TRBD2. Trimming took 3 bases from V and 1 from J; bases not matched to a gene: 8. Germline V CDR1 and CDR2: SGDLS, YYNGEE. This CDR3 region has 18 residues. The CDR3 protein is CASSDRTSGGRGTDTQYF. The CDR3 DNA is TGTGCCAGCAGCGACCGGACTAGCGGGGGCCGTGGCACAGATACGCAGTATTTT.

CDR3 DNA: TGCAGCGTTGGGGTGGGGGCGCGGGAGACCCAGTACTTC. Its protein is CSVGVGARETQYF. V and J are TRBV29-1 and TRBJ2-5, with a tentative D call TRBD1 (6 bases). The germline gives CDR1 SQVTM, CDR2 ANQGSEA. The germline V and J ends were trimmed by 4 bases and 5 bases, with 14 bases remaining between them. The CDR3 is 13 residues long.

J is TRBJ1-2 and V is TRBV6-5; perhaps TRBD1 as D (6 bases). The CDR3 is made up of 15 amino acids. From germline, CDR1 is MNHEY and CDR2 SVGAGI. V was trimmed by 7 bases and J by 5 bases, leaving 20 bases between them. The CDR3 reads CASTSTTGAQYGYTF. The CDR3 DNA sequence: TGTGCCAGCACCTCTACAACGGGGGCGCAGTATGGCTACACCTTC.

The rearrangement links TRBV6-1 to TRBJ1-5; TRBD1 matches at 7 bases. The germline CDR1 and CDR2 sequences are MNHNS and SASEGT. V shed 6 bases, J shed 8 bases, and the junction held 7 bases outside the gene matches. This CDR3 has 13 residues. CDR3 sequence reads: CASRGQAGEPQHF. CDR3 nucleotide sequence: TGTGCCAGCAGAGGACAGGCCGGAGAGCCCCAGCATTTT.

The V and J genes are TRBV28 and TRBJ1-2; D is unclear. The V gene lost 6 bases and the J gene lost 4 bases, with 15 bases spanning the gap. The CDR3 is made up of 14 amino acids. CDR1 and CDR2 (germline): MDHEN, SYDVKM. CDR3 loop: CASSREGWGYGYTF. The CDR3 region has the DNA TGTGCCAGCAGCCGTGAGGGTTGGGGCTATGGCTACACCTTC.

This clonotype has only a few counts. The chain couples TRBV5-1 to TRBJ1-2, with TRBD1 matching over 8 bases. The trim removed 0 bases at V and 6 bases at J, leaving 10 bases unmatched. This CDR3 has 16 amino acids. Germline V gene lookup returns CDR1 SGHRS and CDR2 YFSETQ. CDR3 bases: TGCGCCAGCAGCTTGGCCCCGACAGGGGCTATCGATGGCTACACCTTC. Translated: CASSLAPTGAIDGYTF.

The chain couples TRBV10-3 to TRBJ2-7; maybe TRBD1 (6 bases). V gave up 7 bases and J gave up 7 bases, with 17 bases separating them. In germline, CDR1 is ENHRY, CDR2 SYGVKD. This CDR3 contains 13 residues. CDR3 protein: CAIKDRSVGEQYF. The CDR3 DNA reads TGTGCCATCAAGGACAGAAGTGTCGGGGAGCAGTACTTC.

The V gene is TRBV20-1, the J gene TRBJ1-5; 10 positions agree with TRBD1. Germline loops: CDR1 DFQATT, CDR2 SNEGSKA (reference sequence). The CDR3 has 14 residues. Losses at the gene ends were 3 bases for V and 7 bases for J; bases not matched to a gene: 6. This chain's CDR3 is CSARDRGTGQPQHF. CDR3 DNA sequence: TGCAGTGCTAGGGACAGGGGGACTGGACAGCCCCAGCATTTT.

For this clonotype: A much larger clone is a single base away; this may be a read error. V usage is TRBV5-1 and J usage is TRBJ2-7, with D possibly TRBD1 on 6 matching bases. The CDR3 spans 15 residues. Looked up from germline, CDR1 is SGHRS and CDR2 is YFSETQ. V was cut by 4 bases and J by 6 bases, with 20 bases left in between. DNA of the CDR3: TGCGCCAGCAGCGGCTGGACAGCGGCTCCCTCCGAGCAGTACTTC. It translates to CASSGWTAAPSEQYF.

The chain links TRBV20-1 to TRBJ2-1; 12 bases map to TRBD2. CDR1 and CDR2 (germline): DFQATT, SNEGSKA (reference sequence). The CDR3 contains 13 residues. The CDR3 reads CSVATSGGSEQFF. The CDR3 region has the DNA TGCAGCGTCGCGACTAGCGGGGGATCAGAGCAGTTCTTC.

In this sample, this clonotype turned up a few times. V usage is TRBV29-1 and J usage is TRBJ2-7; TRBD1 aligns across 9 bases. This CDR3 comprises 12 residues. Trimming cost V 6 bases and J 4 bases; bases outside gene matches: 4. CDR1 and CDR2 (germline): SQVTM, ANQGSEA. The CDR3 loop is CSVGDREYEQYF. In DNA, the CDR3 is TGCAGCGTGGGGGACAGGGAATACGAGCAGTACTTC.

This clonotype was counted between two and nine times. This sequence joins TRBV20-1 and TRBJ2-7; 7 nucleotides align to TRBD1. Germline assignment: CDR1 DFQATT and CDR2 SNEGSKA (reference sequence). The ends lost 6 bases at V and 2 bases at J; junction bases unmatched: 10. CDR3 length equals 14 residues. In nucleotides, the CDR3 is TGCAGTGCAGTCAAGACAGGGACCACCTACGAGCAGTACTTC. Its protein product is CSAVKTGTTYEQYF.

This clonotype was observed a handful of times. This chain joins TRBV10-3 and TRBJ1-5; D unresolved. The ends were cut back, 5 bases at V and 0 bases at J, with 8 bases in the middle. The V gene's germline CDR1 is ENHRY and CDR2 SYGVKD. This CDR3 has 14 residues. CDR3 amino acids: CAISPGSSNQPQHF. The CDR3 bases are TGTGCCATCAGTCCGGGTTCTAGCAATCAGCCCCAGCATTTT.

V gene TRBV20-1 combines with J gene TRBJ2-1; 7 nucleotides match TRBD2. Germline CDR1 reads DFQATT; CDR2 reads SNEGSKA (reference sequence). V was pared by 1 base and J by 3 bases, with 6 bases of the junction left unmatched. CDR3 length: 15 residues. CDR3 residues: CSARVSRGSYNEQFF. CDR3 DNA: TGCAGTGCTAGAGTCTCGCGGGGGAGCTACAATGAGCAGTTCTTC.

In its sample, this clonotype was seen a few times. The chain couples TRBV4-2 to TRBJ2-5; 10 nucleotides agree with TRBD2. CDR3 size: 16 residues. Germline V gene lookup returns CDR1 LGHNA and CDR2 YNFKEQ. J lost 2 bases, V lost 1 base, and 4 bases had no gene match. CDR3 in DNA: TGTGCCAGCAGCCAAGGGACTAGCGGAGTTCAAGAGACCCAGTACTTC. Protein: CASSQGTSGVQETQYF.

The chain combines TRBV29-1 with TRBJ2-1, with 7 nucleotides matching TRBD2. The trim removed 4 bases at V and 1 base at J, leaving 10 bases unmatched. Germline V gene sequence: CDR1 SQVTM, CDR2 ANQGSEA. The CDR3 extends over 16 amino acids. CDR3 sequence reads: CSVGTSESFSYNEQFF. The CDR3, as DNA: TGCAGCGTTGGAACTAGCGAGAGTTTTTCCTACAATGAGCAGTTCTTC.

Turning to this clonotype: At one of its ends the junction is not consistent with the germline gene, which may arise from a read error. The gene calls are TRBV5-1 and TRBJ2-7, with 10 bases matching TRBD1. This CDR3 region has 15 residues. Germline-derived CDR1 and CDR2 are SGHRS and YFSETQ. In DNA form, the CDR3 reads TGCACCAGCAGCTCGGAGACAGGGGGCTATTACGAGCAGTACTTC. It specifies CTSSSETGGYYEQYF.

This clonotype has a handful of counts. The chain employs TRBV4-1 and TRBJ2-7, with 8 bases lining up with TRBD1. The germline gives CDR1 MGHRA, CDR2 YSYEKL. Trimming took 3 bases from V and 3 from J; bases not matched to a gene: 1. This CDR3 has 13 amino acids. This chain's CDR3 is CASSQGQDYEQYF. Written as DNA, the CDR3 is TGCGCCAGCAGCCAGGGACAGGACTACGAGCAGTACTTC.

This chain links TRBV20-1 with TRBJ2-3; D possibly uses TRBD1 or TRBD2 (6 bases each). The V end was cut by 5 bases, the J end by 2 bases, with 17 bases between. The CDR3 has 15 amino acids. Germline CDR1 reads DFQATT; CDR2 reads SNEGSKA (reference sequence). Here the CDR3 reads CSAGGGGGHTDTQYF. The CDR3 DNA reads as TGCAGTGCTGGTGGAGGTGGGGGGCACACAGATACGCAGTATTTT.

In this sample, this clonotype turned up many times. This CDR3 reads CASSIRQITDTQYF. The DNA for the CDR3 is TGCGCCAGCAGCATACGACAGATCACAGATACGCAGTATTTT. V usage is TRBV5-1 and J usage is TRBJ2-3; possible D gene TRBD1, 5 bases. V was trimmed by 4 bases and J by 2 bases, leaving 11 bases between them. The CDR3 length is 14 residues. Germline assignment: CDR1 SGHRS and CDR2 YFSETQ.

Regarding this clonotype: Compared with germline, one end of the junction differs, possibly owing to a read error. The chain has TRBV11-2 and TRBJ1-2; 8 bases agree with TRBD1. Germline CDR1 and CDR2: SGHAT and FQNNGV. The CDR3 is made up of 15 amino acids. The DNA of the CDR3 is TGTGCCAGCGGCTTAGATCAGGGGGCGCTGGATGGCTACACCTTC. It encodes CASGLDQGALDGYTF.

In this sample, this clonotype turned up a few times. This sequence joins TRBV16 and TRBJ2-5, with D maybe TRBD2 (5 bases). The end of the DNA is better explained by TRBJ2-7, so the J call may be wrong. This CDR3 region has 14 residues. Germline V gene data show CDR1 as KGHSY and CDR2 as FQNENV. As DNA, the CDR3 is TGTGCCAGCACCCCTGGAGCGGTACCCTACGAGCAGTACTTC. As protein: CASTPGAVPYEQYF.

The rearrangement joins TRBV20-1 to TRBJ1-2, with D maybe TRBD1 (6 bases). Trimming removed 6 bases at V and 2 bases at J, with 16 bases between. The CDR3 has 14 amino acids. Per the germline V gene, CDR1 is DFQATT and CDR2 is SNEGSKA (reference sequence). CDR3 in DNA: TGCAGTGCCGCCTTCGGACAGACAAACTATGGCTACACCTTC. Its translation: CSAAFGQTNYGYTF.

In the case of this clonotype: Given a much more abundant clone one base away, this may be a read error. The chain uses TRBV4-1 and TRBJ2-5, with D possibly matching TRBD1 (5 bases). V shed 1 base and J shed 7 bases, with 16 bases lying between them. The germline gives CDR1 MGHRA, CDR2 YSYEKL. The CDR3 runs to 15 residues. This chain's CDR3 is CASSQGLVQEGTQYF. The CDR3 DNA reads TGCGCCAGCAGCCAAGGATTAGTACAGGAAGGGACCCAGTACTTC.